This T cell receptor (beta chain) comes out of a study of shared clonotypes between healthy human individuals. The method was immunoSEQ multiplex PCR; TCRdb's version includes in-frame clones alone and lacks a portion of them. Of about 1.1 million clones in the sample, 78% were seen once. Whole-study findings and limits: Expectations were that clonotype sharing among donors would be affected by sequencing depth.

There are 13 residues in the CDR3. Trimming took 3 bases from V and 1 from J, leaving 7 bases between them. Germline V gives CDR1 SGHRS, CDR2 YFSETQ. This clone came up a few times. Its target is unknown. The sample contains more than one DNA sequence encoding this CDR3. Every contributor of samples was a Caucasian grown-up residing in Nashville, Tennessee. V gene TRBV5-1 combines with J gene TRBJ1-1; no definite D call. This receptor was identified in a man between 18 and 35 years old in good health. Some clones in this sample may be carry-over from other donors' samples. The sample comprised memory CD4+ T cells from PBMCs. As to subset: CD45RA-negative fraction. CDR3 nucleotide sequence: TGCGCCAGCAGCTCTGGTCCGAACACTGAAGCTTTCTTT. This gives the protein CASSSGPNTEAFF.